The subject of this entry is one T cell receptor (beta chain). This clonotype was recorded a few times. Its recognized antigen is unknown. Base quality data are lacking; no much larger clone is found one base away. This sample is part of a study of early T cells in non-severe SARS-CoV-2 infection (TCRdb year 2021). About the study as a whole: Because TCR sequencing relied on bulk RNA taken from unsorted whole blood, pairing of alpha and beta chains was not possible.

Spanning cysteine to phenylalanine, the CDR3 consists of 14 amino acids. Here the CDR3 DNA is all that survives: 42 bases in frame from base 1. Trimming leaves V shorter by 10 bases and J shorter by 3 bases, with the junction holding 8 bases beyond the gene matches. The CDR1 and CDR2 encoded by the germline V gene are ENHRY and SYGVKD. This was a case-control study nested in a cohort of healthcare workers in London, UK, who had nasopharyngeal swab PCR tests and blood samples taken every week. Healthcare workers were recruited between 23 and 31 March 2020, during the week of the UK lockdown, and were followed weekly for up to roughly 15 weeks. General findings and caveats noted by the study authors: VDJdb matching was skewed toward anti-spike CD8 responses and likely underestimated virus-specific expansions by missing private and CD4 specificities.

The library was produced with 5' RACE. The run used a NextSeq 500. To correct for sequencing error and PCR bias, the TCR library protocol tagged individual cDNA molecules with unique molecular identifiers. Both TCR alpha and beta chains were sequenced, and tight co-correlation was observed between alpha and beta sequence abundances in each sample. Concerning the study's data processing: Decombinator V4 was used to annotate the V gene, J gene and CDR3 of the TCR sequences. Expanded TCRs were defined as changing significantly between any two time points under a Poisson model with p below 0.0001. TCR abundances were normalised to the total number of TCRs sequenced in each sample and reported as counts per million. TRAV1-2 paired with TRAJ12, TRAJ20 or TRAJ33 defined MAIT TCRs, while TRAV10 paired with TRAJ18 defined iNKT TCRs. VDJdb, accessed on 1 November 2021, was searched for TCRs annotated for CMV, EBV and SARS-CoV-2, and TCRs annotated for more than one antigen were excluded. Starting from the raw public reads, TCRdb applied fastp trimming at Q25, assembled clones with MiXCR and retained in-frame beta chains. Duplicate CDR3 protein sequences are folded into a single record with the most common DNA and genes. The V and J calls were not made by the authors but by TCRdb's processing. The sample table contains around 30,000 distinct CDR3 sequences; only one count was recorded for about 4.8% of them. The ten largest clones take up 10% to 13% of the sample.

This TCR was recovered from an adult who was a healthcare worker with PCR-confirmed SARS-CoV-2 infection or an uninfected control (not recorded which). The specimen was whole blood. The V and J genes are TRBV10-3 and TRBJ2-2, with 7 central nucleotides matching TRBD1. The bases read TGTGCCACCAACAGGGGAATTGACACCGGGGAGCTGTTTTTT. Protein translation: CATNRGIDTGELFF.